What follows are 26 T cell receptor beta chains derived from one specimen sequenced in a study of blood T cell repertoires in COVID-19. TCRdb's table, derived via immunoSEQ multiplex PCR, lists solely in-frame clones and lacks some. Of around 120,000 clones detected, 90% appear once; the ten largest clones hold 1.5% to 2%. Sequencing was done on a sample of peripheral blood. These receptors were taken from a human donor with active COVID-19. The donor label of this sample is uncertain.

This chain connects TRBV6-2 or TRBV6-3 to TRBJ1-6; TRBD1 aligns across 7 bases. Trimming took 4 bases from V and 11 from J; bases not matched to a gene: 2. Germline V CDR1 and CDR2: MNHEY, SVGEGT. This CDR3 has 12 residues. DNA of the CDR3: TGTGCCAGCAGTTGGACAGGACCACCCCTCCACTTT. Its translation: CASSWTGPPLHF.

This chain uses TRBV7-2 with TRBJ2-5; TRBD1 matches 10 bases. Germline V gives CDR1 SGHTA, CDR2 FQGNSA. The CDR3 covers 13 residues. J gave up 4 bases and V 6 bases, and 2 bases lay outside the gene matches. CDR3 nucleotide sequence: TGTGCCAGCAGGGGACAGGGGACAGAGACCCAGTACTTC. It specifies CASRGQGTETQYF.

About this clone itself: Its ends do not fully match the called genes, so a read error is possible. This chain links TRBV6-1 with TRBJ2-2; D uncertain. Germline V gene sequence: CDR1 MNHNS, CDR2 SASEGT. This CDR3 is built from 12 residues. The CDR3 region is CASREVSGELFF. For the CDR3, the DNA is TGTGCCAGCAGGGAAGTGTCTGGGGAGCTGTTTTTT.

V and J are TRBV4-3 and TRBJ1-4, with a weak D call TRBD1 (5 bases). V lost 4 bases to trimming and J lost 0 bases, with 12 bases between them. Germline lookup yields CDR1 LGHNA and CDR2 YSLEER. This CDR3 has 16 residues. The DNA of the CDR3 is TGCGCCAGCAGCCGAGACAGCGGTGCAACTAATGAAAAACTGTTTTTT. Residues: CASSRDSGATNEKLFF.

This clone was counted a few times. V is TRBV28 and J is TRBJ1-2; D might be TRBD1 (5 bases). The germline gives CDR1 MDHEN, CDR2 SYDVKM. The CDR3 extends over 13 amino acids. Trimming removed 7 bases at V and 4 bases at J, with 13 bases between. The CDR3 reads CASTAGGSYGYTF. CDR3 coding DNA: TGTGCCAGCACCGCTGGGGGGTCCTATGGCTACACCTTC.

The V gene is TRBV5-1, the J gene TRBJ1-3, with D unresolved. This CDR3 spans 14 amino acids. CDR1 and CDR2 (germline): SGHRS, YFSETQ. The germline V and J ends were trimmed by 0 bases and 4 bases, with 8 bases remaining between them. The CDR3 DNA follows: TGCGCCAGCAGCTTGGACAGCCAAGGAAACACCATATATTTT. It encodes CASSLDSQGNTIYF.

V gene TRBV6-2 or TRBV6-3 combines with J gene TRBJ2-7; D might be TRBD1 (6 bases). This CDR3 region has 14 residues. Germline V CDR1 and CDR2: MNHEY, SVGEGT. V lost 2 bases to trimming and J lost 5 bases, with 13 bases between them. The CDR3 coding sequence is TGTGCCAGCAGTTACGTGGCAGGGGCTAACGAGCAGTACTTC. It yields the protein CASSYVAGANEQYF.

The CDR3 sequence: CASRGIKAGGSTDTQYF. CDR3 coding DNA: TGTGCCAGCAGGGGAATTAAAGCGGGGGGTAGCACAGATACGCAGTATTTT. This chain connects TRBV4-2 to TRBJ2-3; TRBD2 matches 9 bases. This CDR3 contains 17 residues. Germline V gene sequence: CDR1 LGHNA, CDR2 YNFKEQ. V gave up 6 bases and J gave up 0 bases; unmatched junction bases: 10.

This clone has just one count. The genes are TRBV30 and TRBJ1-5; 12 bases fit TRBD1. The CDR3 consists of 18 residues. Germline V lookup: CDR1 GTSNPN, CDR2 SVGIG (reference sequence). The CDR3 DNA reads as TGTGCATTCGAAGAATTTTGGGACAGGGGGCTAGTTAGTCAGCCCCAGCATTTT. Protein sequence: CAFEEFWDRGLVSQPQHF. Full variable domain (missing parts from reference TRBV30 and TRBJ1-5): SQTIHQWPATLVQPVGSPLSLECTVEGTSNPNLYWYRQAAGRGLQLLFYSVGIGQISSEVPQNLSASRPQDRQFILSSKKLLLSDSGFYLCAFEEFWDRGLVSQPQHFGDGTRLSIL.

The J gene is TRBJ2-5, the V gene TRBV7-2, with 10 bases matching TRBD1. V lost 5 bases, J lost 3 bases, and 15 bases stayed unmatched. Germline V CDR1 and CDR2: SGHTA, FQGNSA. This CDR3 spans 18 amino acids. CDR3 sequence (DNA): TGTGCCAGCAGCCCGCTCTCCTGGACAGGGGGTGGTGAAGAGACCCAGTACTTC. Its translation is CASSPLSWTGGGEETQYF.

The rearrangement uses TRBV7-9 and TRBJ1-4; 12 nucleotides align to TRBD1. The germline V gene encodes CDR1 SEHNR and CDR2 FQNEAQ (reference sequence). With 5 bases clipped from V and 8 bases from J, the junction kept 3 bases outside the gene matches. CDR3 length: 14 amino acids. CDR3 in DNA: TGTGCCAGCAGCGCCGGGACAGGGGGCGAAAAACTGTTTTTT. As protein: CASSAGTGGEKLFF.

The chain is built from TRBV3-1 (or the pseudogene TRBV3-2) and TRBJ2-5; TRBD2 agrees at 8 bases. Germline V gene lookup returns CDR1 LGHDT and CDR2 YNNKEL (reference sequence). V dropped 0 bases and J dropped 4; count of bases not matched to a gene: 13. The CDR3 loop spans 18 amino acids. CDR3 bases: TGTGCCAGCAGCCAAGAAACGGCGGGGGGCTATAGCCGAGAGACCCAGTACTTC. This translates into CASSQETAGGYSRETQYF.

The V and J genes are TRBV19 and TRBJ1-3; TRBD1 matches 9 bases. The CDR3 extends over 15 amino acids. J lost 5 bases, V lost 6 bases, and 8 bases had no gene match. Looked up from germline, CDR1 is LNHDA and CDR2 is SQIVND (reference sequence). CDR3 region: CASSRDRDRRNTIYF. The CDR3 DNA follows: TGTGCCAGTAGCAGGGACAGGGATAGAAGAAACACCATATATTTT.

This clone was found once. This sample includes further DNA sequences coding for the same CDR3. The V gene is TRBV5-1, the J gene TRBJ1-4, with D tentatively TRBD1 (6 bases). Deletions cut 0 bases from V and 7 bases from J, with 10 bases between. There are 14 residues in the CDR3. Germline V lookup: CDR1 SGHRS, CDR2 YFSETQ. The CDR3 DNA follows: TGCGCCAGCAGCTTGGGCAGGGGTGGTGAAAAACTGTTTTTT. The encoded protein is CASSLGRGGEKLFF.

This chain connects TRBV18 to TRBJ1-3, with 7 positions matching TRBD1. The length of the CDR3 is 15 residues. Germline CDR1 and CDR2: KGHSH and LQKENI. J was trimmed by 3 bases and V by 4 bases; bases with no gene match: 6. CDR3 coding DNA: TGTGCCAGCTCACTTTCCCGGGACAGTGGAAACACCATATATTTT. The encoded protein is CASSLSRDSGNTIYF.

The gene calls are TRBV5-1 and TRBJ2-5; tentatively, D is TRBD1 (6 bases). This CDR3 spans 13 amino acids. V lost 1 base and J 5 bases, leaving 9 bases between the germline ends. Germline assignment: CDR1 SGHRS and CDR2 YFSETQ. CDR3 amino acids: CASSLTGMETQYF. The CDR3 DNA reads TGCGCCAGCAGCTTGACAGGGATGGAGACCCAGTACTTC.

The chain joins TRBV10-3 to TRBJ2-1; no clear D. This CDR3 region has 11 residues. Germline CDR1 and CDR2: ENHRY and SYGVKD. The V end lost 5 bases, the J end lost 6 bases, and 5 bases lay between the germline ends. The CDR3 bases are TGTGCCATCAGTACAGCCAATGAGCAGTTCTTC. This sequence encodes CAISTANEQFF.

Here the CDR3 reads CAWIGQFVDNEQFF. The DNA of the CDR3 is TGTGCCTGGATAGGACAGTTTGTGGACAATGAGCAGTTCTTC. The V gene is TRBV30, the J gene TRBJ2-1; D possibly corresponds to TRBD1 (6 bases). This CDR3 has 14 amino acids. Germline values: CDR1 GTSNPN, CDR2 SVGIG (reference sequence). The germline V and J ends were trimmed by 4 bases and 5 bases, with 15 bases remaining between them.

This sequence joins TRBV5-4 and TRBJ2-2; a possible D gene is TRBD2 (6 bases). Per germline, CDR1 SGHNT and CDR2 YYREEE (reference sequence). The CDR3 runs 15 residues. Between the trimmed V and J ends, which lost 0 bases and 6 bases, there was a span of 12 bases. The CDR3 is CASSLATAGPGELFF. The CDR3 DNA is TGTGCCAGCAGCTTGGCCACTGCGGGGCCCGGGGAGCTGTTTTTT.

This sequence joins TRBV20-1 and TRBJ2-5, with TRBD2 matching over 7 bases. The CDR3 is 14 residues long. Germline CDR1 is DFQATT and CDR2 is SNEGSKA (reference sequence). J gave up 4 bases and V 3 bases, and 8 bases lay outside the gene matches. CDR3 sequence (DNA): TGCAGTGCTAGTCATTCACGGGGGGTAGAGACCCAGTACTTC. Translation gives CSASHSRGVETQYF.

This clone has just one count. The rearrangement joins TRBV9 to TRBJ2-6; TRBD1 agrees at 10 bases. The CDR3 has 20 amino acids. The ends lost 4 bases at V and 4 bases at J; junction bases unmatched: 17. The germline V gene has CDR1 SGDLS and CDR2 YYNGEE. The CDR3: CASSISRETGGAQGANVLTF. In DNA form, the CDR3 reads TGTGCCAGCAGCATTAGCCGGGAGACAGGGGGCGCACAAGGGGCCAACGTCCTGACTTTC.

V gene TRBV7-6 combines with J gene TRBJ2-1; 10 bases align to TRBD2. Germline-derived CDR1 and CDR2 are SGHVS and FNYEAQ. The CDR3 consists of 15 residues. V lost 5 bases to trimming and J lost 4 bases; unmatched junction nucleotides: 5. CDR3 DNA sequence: TGTGCCAGCAGCCCACTAGCGGGACAATACAATGAGCAGTTCTTC. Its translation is CASSPLAGQYNEQFF.

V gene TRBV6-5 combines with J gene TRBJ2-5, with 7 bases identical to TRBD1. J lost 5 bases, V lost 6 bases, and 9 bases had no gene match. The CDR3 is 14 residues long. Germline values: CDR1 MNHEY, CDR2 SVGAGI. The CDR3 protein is CASRRGQSTETQYF. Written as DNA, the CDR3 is TGTGCCAGCAGGAGGGGACAGTCCACCGAGACCCAGTACTTC.

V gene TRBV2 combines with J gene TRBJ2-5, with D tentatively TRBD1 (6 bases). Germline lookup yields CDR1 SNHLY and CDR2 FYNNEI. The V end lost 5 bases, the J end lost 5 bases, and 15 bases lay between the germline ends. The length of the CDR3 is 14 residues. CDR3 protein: CASSTDSWGETQYF. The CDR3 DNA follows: TGTGCCAGCAGTACGGACAGTTGGGGGGAGACCCAGTACTTC.

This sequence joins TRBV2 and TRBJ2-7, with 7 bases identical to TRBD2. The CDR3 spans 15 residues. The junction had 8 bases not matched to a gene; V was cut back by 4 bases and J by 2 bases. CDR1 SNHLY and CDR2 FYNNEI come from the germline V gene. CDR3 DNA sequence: TGTGCCAGCAGTGCCTGGCCCCGGGGGGCCTACGAGCAGTACTTC. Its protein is CASSAWPRGAYEQYF.

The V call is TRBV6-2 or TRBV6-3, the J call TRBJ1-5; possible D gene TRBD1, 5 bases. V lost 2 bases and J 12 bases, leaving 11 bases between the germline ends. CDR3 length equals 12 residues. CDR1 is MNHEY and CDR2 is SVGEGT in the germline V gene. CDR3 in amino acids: CASSYGTGDQHF. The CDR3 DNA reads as TGTGCCAGCAGTTACGGGACGGGGGACCAGCATTTT.